A single sample is the source of the 8 T cell receptor beta chains below, sequenced in a study of regulatory T cells in long-lasting Graves disease. Arm-PCR of CDR3 regions and iRepertoire HTBI primers were used to build TCR beta libraries. TCRdb analysed the multiplex PCR reads with MiXCR anew, one entry per CDR3 protein. This table holds some 330,000 distinct CDR3 sequences, approximately 25% found once. Regarding time point: persistent/refractory GD, antithyroid drugs over 5 years with positive TRAb. With RNA extracted from PBMCs as input, the TCR library was made. This material consisted of peripheral blood mononuclear cells (PBMCs), taken when the disease was refractory, from a patient treated with antithyroid drugs. The receptors come from a woman between 40 and 50 years old with Graves disease.

This clonotype was recorded many times. V and J are TRBV2 and TRBJ1-3; D gene unclear. With 5 bases removed from V and 2 bases from J, the gap between germline ends came to 13 bases. Per germline, CDR1 SNHLY and CDR2 FYNNEI. The CDR3 has 15 residues. CDR3 DNA: TGTGCCAGCAGTTACGAGGCCCTTCCTGGAAACACCATATATTTT. Protein product: CASSYEALPGNTIYF.

This clonotype was seen many times. The chain carries TRBV6-1 and TRBJ2-2; 7 bases line up with TRBD1. Germline-derived CDR1 and CDR2 are MNHNS and SASEGT. Losses at the gene ends were 5 bases for V and 0 bases for J; bases not matched to a gene: 3. This CDR3 has 15 residues. CDR3 in DNA: TGTGCCAGCAGTCCCGACAGGGCGAACACCGGGGAGCTGTTTTTT. It specifies CASSPDRANTGELFF.

At least ten counts were recorded for this clonotype. The chain combines TRBV10-3 with TRBJ2-7; D gene uncertain. The CDR3 length is 13 residues. The V gene's germline CDR1 is ENHRY and CDR2 SYGVKD. Between the trimmed V and J ends, which lost 4 bases and 2 bases, there was a span of 9 bases. CDR3 loop: CAISGTEAYEQYF. CDR3 DNA: TGTGCCATCAGTGGAACAGAGGCCTACGAGCAGTACTTC.

This clonotype was picked up a small number of times. The J gene is TRBJ1-5, the V gene TRBV20-1; no firm D call. There are 14 residues in the CDR3. Germline-derived CDR1 and CDR2 are DFQATT and SNEGSKA (reference sequence). Trimming removed 1 base from V and 4 bases from J, with 11 bases in between. This chain's CDR3 is CSARARTFNQPQHF. The CDR3 DNA reads as TGCAGTGCTAGAGCTAGGACCTTTAATCAGCCCCAGCATTTT.

This clonotype has only a few counts. The rearrangement uses TRBV7-6 and TRBJ2-2, with 10 bases matching TRBD2. J lost 7 bases, V lost 3 bases, and 11 bases had no gene match. CDR3 length equals 17 residues. Looked up from germline, CDR1 is SGHVS and CDR2 is FNYEAQ. CDR3 sequence reads: CASSFDTSGKPGGELFF. The CDR3, as DNA: TGTGCCAGCAGCTTCGACACTAGCGGGAAACCTGGCGGGGAGCTGTTTTTT.

The chain recombines TRBV7-2 with TRBJ2-1; TRBD2 agrees at 15 bases. This CDR3 comprises 20 residues. V was pared by 5 bases and J by 8 bases, with 19 bases of the junction left unmatched. Per the germline V gene, CDR1 is SGHTA and CDR2 is FQGNSA. CDR3 residues: CASSPRWGLAGGPIRDEQFF. Here the CDR3 DNA reads TGTGCCAGCAGCCCACGCTGGGGACTAGCGGGAGGCCCAATACGCGATGAGCAGTTCTTC.

The chain couples TRBV28 to TRBJ2-7; D is tentatively TRBD1 or TRBD2 (6 bases each). The CDR3 has 15 residues. Germline lookup yields CDR1 MDHEN and CDR2 SYDVKM. V lost 7 bases to trimming and J lost 4 bases, with 20 bases between them. This CDR3 is CASILGGSHHYEQYF. Here the CDR3 DNA reads TGTGCCAGCATCCTAGGGGGGAGCCACCATTACGAGCAGTACTTC.

There are a few counts of this clonotype. The CDR3: CASSFRNSGNTIYF. The CDR3 DNA sequence: TGTGCCAGCAGTTTCCGTAATTCTGGAAACACCATATATTTT. J is TRBJ1-3 and V is TRBV28; no clear D gene. The germline V and J ends were trimmed by 3 bases and 1 base, with 7 bases remaining between them. Per the germline V gene, CDR1 is MDHEN and CDR2 is SYDVKM. This CDR3 contains 14 residues.